This T cell receptor (beta chain) is from a study of blood T cell repertoires in COVID-19. Study summary: The United States, Italy and Spain provided the acute and convalescent COVID-19 samples. T cells, B-cell-depleted T cells, or PBMCs provided the cDNA or gDNA that served as material.

In the authors' methods: Estimates of nucleated cell counts were drawn from the amplification of reference gene primers. This table comes from immunoSEQ multiplex PCR, and its TCRdb copy is limited to in-frame clones, with some not included. V, J and clone size reflect that table, while D and trimming were determined from the DNA. The repertoire holds approximately 140,000 clones, approximately 79% seen once, with roughly 3.6% in the top ten. This CDR3 is 16 amino acids long. V gene TRBV21-1 combines with J gene TRBJ1-1; TRBD1 was called by the table and not checked on the DNA. TRBV21-1 is marked as a pseudogene. The clonotype comes from a man aged 55 to 69 with acute or convalescent COVID-19. The sample comprised peripheral blood. CDR3 residues: CASSKYGTGVDTEAFF. CDR3 in DNA: TGTGCCAGCAGCAAGTATGGGACAGGGGTCGACACTGAAGCTTTCTTT.